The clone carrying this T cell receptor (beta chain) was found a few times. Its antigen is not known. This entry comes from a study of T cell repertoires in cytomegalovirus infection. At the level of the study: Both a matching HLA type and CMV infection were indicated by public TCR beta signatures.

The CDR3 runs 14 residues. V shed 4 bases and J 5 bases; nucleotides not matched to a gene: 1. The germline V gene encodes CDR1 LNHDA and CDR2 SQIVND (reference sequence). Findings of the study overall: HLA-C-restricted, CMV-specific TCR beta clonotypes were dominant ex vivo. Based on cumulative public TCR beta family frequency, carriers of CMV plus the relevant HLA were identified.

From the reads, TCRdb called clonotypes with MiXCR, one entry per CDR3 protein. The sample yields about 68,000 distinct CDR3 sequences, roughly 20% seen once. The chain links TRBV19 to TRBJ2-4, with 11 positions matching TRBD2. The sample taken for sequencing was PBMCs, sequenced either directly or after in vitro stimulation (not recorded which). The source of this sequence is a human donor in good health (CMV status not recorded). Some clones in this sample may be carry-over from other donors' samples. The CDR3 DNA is TGTGCCAGTAGTAGGGGACTAGCGGAAAACATTCAGTACTTC. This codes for CASSRGLAENIQYF.